This paragraph reports one T cell receptor (beta chain). Its target is not known. This specimen comes from a study of long-term antiretroviral therapy in people with HIV. The run of the v3.0 immunoSEQ assay was at survey level. Sequencing aimed at roughly 40,000-55,000 T-cell genomes per sample. Data came from immunoSEQ multiplex PCR; TCRdb stores just in-frame clones and leaves some out. The sample lists fewer than 30,000 clones, roughly 86% seen once, with around 4.5% in the top ten. Overall study findings and caveats: All time points showed a repertoire dominated by clones expanded before ART. Whereas controls had wider CDR3 length ranges, HIV repertoires had narrower ones. Following ART, diversity rose but still fell short of transplant donor controls.

This receptor was taken from a woman under 40 with HIV. Sequencing used unsorted PBMCs, obtained 0.8 years after starting antiretroviral therapy.

The CDR3 loop is CASSESGRGYTF. CDR3 nucleotides: TGTGCCAGCAGTGAAAGCGGGAGAGGCTACACCTTC. The chain is built from TRBV6-1 and TRBJ1-2; the D is unclear. CDR3 length: 12 residues. Germline CDR1 MNHNS, CDR2 SASEGT. Trimming took 2 bases from V and 8 from J, leaving 9 bases between them.